This paragraph reports one T cell receptor (beta chain). The sample comes from a study of T cell responses to AZD1222 COVID-19 vaccine. Study at large: Samples with a second dose at about 4 or about 12 weeks were pooled together.

Sequenced by immunoSEQ multiplex PCR; TCRdb stores in-frame clones only, minus some. The data show 200,000 or so clones, 90% to 95% seen once. This CDR3 is built from 16 residues. With 5 bases clipped from V and 3 bases from J, the junction kept 10 bases outside the gene matches. Germline V CDR1 and CDR2: SGHVS, FQNEAQ. This sequence originates from an adult in good health. The material was peripheral blood, obtained on day 0 of AZD1222 vaccination. The chain uses TRBV7-8 and TRBJ1-3, with TRBD1 matching 7 bases. This chain's CDR3 is CASSPREGAIGNTIYF. The CDR3 DNA reads TGTGCCAGCAGCCCTCGGGAGGGGGCAATTGGAAACACCATATATTTT.